This TCR beta chain was recorded in a study of T cells after yellow fever vaccination. Findings and caveats of the study: A small proportion of clonotypes was detected in both the CD4 and CD8 compartments.

Comments on this clonotype: Its antigen is unidentified. A single base separates this from a much larger clone, so it may be a read error.

Germline V gene sequence: CDR1 LNHNV, CDR2 YYDKDF (reference sequence). The germline V and J ends were trimmed by 1 base and 4 bases, with 14 bases remaining between them. The CDR3 loop spans 16 amino acids. Universal primer sites and UMIs were introduced during 5'RACE template-switching synthesis of TCR cDNA. Using its own MiXCR run on the 5' RACE reads, TCRdb lists one record per CDR3 protein. The top ten clones hold roughly 21% of a sample with 300,000 to 350,000 distinct CDR3 sequences, 3.5% to 4.5% of them seen once. The starting material was PBMCs, obtained 15 days after the yellow fever booster vaccination. The chain has TRBV15 and TRBJ1-5, with no clear D. This clonotype was obtained from a man between 18 and 35 years old who received the YFV17D yellow fever vaccine. The CDR3: CATSRGTALPNQPQHF. In nucleotides, the CDR3 is TGTGCCACCAGCAGAGGCACGGCCCTTCCGAATCAGCCCCAGCATTTT.